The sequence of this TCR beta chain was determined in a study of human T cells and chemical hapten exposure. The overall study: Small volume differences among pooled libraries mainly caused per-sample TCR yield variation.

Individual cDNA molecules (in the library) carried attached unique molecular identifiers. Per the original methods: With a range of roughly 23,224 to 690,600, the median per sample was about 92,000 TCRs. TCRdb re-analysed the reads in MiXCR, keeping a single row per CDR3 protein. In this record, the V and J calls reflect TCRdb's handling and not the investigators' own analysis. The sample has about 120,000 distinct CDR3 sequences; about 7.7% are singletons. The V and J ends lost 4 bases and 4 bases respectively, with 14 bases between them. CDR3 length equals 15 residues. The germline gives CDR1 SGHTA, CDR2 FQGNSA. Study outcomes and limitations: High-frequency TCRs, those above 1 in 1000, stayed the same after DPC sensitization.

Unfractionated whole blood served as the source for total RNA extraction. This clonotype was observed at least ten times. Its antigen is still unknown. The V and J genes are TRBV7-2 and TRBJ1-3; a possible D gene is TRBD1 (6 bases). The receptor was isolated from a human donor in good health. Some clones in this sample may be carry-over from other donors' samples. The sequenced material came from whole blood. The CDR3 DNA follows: TGTGCCAGCAGCTCGGCAGGGGATTCAGGAAACACCATATATTTT. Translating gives CASSSAGDSGNTIYF.